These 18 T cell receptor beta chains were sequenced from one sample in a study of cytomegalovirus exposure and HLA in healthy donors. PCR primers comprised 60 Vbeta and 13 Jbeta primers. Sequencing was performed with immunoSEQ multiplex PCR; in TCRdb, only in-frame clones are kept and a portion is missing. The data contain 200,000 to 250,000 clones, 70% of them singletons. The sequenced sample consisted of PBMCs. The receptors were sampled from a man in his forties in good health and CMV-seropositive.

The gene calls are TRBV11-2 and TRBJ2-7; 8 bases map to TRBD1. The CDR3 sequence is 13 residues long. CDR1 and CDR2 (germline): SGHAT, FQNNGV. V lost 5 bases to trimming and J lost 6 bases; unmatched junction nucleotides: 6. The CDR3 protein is CASSTKDRVEQYF. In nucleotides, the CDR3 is TGTGCCAGCAGCACCAAGGACAGGGTCGAGCAGTACTTC. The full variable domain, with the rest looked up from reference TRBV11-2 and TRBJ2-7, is EAGVAQSPRYKIIEKRQSVAFWCNPISGHATLYWYQQILGQGPKLLIQFQNNGVVDDSQLPKDRFSAERLKGVDSTLKIQPAKLEDSAVYLCASSTKDRVEQYFGPGTRLTVT.

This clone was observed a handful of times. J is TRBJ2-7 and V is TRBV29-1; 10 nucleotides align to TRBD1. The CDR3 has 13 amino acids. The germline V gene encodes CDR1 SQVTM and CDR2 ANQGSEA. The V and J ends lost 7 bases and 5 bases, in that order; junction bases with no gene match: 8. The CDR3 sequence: CSASGTGAHEQYF. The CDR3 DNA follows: TGCAGCGCCTCCGGGACAGGGGCCCACGAGCAGTACTTC.

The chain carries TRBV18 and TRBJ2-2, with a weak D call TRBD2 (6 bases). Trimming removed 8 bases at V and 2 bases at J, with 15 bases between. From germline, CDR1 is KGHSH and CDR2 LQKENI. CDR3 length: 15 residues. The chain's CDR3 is CASAIGGENTGELFF. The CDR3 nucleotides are TGTGCCAGCGCCATCGGGGGTGAAAACACCGGGGAGCTGTTTTTT.

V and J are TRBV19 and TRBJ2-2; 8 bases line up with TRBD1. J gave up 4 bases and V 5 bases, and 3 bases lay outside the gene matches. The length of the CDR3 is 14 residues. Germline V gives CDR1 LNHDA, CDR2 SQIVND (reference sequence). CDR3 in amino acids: CASSPGQGTGELFF. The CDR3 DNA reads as TGTGCCAGTAGTCCTGGACAGGGCACCGGGGAGCTGTTTTTT. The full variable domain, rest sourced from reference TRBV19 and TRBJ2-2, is DGGITQSPKYLFRKEGQNVTLSCEQNLNHDAMYWYRQDPGQGLRLIYYSQIVNDFQKGDIAEGYSVSREKKESFPLTVTSAQKNPTAFYLCASSPGQGTGELFFGEGSRLTVL.

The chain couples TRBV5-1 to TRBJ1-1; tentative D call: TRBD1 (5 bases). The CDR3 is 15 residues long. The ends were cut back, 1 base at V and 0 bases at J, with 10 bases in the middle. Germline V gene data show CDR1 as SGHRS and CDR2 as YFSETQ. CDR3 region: CASSLNGAMNTEAFF. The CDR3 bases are TGCGCCAGCAGCTTGAATGGGGCCATGAACACTGAAGCTTTCTTT.

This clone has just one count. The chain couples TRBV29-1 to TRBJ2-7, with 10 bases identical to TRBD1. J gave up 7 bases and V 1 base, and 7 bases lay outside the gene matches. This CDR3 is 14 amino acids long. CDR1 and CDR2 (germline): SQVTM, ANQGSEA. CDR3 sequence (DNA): TGCAGCGTTGAAGCGTCGACAGGGGGCTGGGAGCAGTACTTC. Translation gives CSVEASTGGWEQYF.

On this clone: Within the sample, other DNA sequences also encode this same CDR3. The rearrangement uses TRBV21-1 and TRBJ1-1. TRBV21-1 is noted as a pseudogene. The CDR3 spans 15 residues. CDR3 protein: CASSKPRAPFTEAFF. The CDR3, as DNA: TGTGCCAGCAGCAAGCCGAGGGCGCCCTTCACTGAAGCTTTCTTT.

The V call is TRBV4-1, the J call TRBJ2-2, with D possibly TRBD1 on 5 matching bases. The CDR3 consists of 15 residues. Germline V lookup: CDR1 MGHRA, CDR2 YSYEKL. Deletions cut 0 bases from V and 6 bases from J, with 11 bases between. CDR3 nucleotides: TGCGCCAGCAGCCAAGATGCCAGGGCGGCCGGGGAGCTGTTTTTT. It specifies CASSQDARAAGELFF.

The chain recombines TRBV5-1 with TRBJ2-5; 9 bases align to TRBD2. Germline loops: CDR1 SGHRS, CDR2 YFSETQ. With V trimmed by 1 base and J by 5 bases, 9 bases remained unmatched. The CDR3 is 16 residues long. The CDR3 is CASSLNPSGVSETQYF. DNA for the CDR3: TGCGCCAGCAGCTTGAATCCTAGCGGGGTATCGGAGACCCAGTACTTC.

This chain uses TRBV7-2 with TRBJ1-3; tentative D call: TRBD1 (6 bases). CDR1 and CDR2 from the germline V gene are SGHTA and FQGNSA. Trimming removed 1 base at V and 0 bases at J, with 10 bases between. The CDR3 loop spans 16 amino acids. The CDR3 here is CASSLVATGSGNTIYF. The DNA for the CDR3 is TGTGCCAGCAGCTTAGTGGCGACAGGCTCTGGAAACACCATATATTTT.

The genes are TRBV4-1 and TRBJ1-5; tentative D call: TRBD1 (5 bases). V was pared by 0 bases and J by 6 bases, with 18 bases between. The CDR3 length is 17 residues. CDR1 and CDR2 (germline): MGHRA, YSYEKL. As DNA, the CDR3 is TGCGCCAGCAGCCAAGATCCGCCCCAGGGACTCGGTCAGCCCCAGCATTTT. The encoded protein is CASSQDPPQGLGQPQHF.

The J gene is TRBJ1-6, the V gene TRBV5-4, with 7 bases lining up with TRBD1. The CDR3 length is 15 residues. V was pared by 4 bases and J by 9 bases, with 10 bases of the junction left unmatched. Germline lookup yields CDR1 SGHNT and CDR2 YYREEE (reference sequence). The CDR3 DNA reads TGTGCCAGCAGCCAATGGAGGGACAGTTTTTCACCCCTCCACTTT. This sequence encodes CASSQWRDSFSPLHF. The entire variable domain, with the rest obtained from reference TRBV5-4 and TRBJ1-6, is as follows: ETGVTQSPTHLIKTRGQQVTLRCSSQSGHNTVSWYQQALGQGPQFIFQYYREEENGRGNFPPRFSGLQFPNYSSELNVNALELDDSALYLCASSQWRDSFSPLHFGNGTRLTVT.

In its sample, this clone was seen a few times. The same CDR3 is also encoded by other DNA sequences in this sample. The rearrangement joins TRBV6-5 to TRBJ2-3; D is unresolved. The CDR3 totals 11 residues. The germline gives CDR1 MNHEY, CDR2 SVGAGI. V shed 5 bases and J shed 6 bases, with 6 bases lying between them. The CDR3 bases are TGTGCCAGCAGTACCAGGGATACGCAGTATTTT. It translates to CASSTRDTQYF.

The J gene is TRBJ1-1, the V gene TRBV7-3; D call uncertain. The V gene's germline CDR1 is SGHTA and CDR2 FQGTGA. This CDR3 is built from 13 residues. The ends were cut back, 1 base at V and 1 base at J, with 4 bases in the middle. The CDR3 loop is CASSLKQNTEAFF. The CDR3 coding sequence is TGTGCCAGCAGCTTAAAACAGAACACTGAAGCTTTCTTT.

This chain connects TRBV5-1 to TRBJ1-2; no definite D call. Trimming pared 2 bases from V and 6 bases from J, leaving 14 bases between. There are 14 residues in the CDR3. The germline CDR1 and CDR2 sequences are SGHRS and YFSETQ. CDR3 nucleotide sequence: TGCGCCAGCAGCTTAGTCCGGGAATTAGATGGCTACACCTTC. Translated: CASSLVRELDGYTF.

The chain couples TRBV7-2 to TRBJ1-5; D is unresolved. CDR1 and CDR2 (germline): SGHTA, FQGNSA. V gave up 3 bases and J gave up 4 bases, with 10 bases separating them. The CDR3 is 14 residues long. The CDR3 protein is CASSFAGDNQPQHF. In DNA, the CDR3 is TGTGCCAGCAGCTTTGCGGGCGATAATCAGCCCCAGCATTTT.

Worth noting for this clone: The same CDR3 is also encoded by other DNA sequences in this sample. CDR3 loop: CASSFSGGSYEQYF. As DNA, the CDR3 is TGTGCCAGCAGTTTTAGCGGGGGCTCCTACGAGCAGTACTTC. This chain uses TRBV28 with TRBJ2-7, with TRBD2 identical over 9 bases. CDR3 length equals 14 residues. Germline V gene data show CDR1 as MDHEN and CDR2 as SYDVKM. The V segment lost 3 bases and the J segment 0 bases; nucleotides outside the gene matches: 0.

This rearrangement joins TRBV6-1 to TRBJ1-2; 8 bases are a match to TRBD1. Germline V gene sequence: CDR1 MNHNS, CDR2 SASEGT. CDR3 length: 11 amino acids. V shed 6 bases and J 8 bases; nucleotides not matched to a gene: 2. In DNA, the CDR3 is TGTGCCAGCAGGAGACAGGGGGGCTACACCTTC. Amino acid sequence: CASRRQGGYTF.